This is a list of T cell receptor beta chains from one sample in a study of cytomegalovirus exposure and HLA in healthy donors. The data were produced by immunoSEQ multiplex PCR, yet TCRdb's version contains in-frame clones alone and is incomplete. The sample lists 140,000 or so clones, roughly 80% occurring once. Sequencing was carried out using PBMCs. These receptors came from a woman between 40 and 55 years old in good health and CMV-seropositive. The CDR3 runs from the conserved cysteine through the conserved F or W. The D gene is left open where the match is weak. Clone size is stated in some rows and not others, as once, few, many or a class when expanded.

j_call clone_size v_call d_call cdr3_nt cdr3_aa
TRBJ2-3 once TRBV13 NA TGTGCCAGCAGCCCCGCGCCAGCTTCTTCGGGTCTTGGTACGCAGTATTTT CASSPAPASSGLGTQYF
TRBJ2-7 NA TRBV9 NA TGTGCCAGCAGCGCCTCCGTCACAAACCACGAGCAGTACTTC CASSASVTNHEQYF
TRBJ1-4 NA TRBV27 NA TGTGCCAGCAGTATCCGACATTCGCGGGTAACTAATGAAAAACTGTTTTTT CASSIRHSRVTNEKLFF
TRBJ1-4 NA TRBV30 TRBD1 TGTGCCTGGAGTTTATCGGACAGGGTCAATGAAAAACTGTTTTTT CAWSLSDRVNEKLFF
TRBJ2-3 NA TRBV6-5 TRBD2 TGTGCCAGCACCGAACTAGCGGGACTCGATACGCAGTATTTT CASTELAGLDTQYF
TRBJ2-5 NA TRBV6-5 TRBD2 TGTGCCAGCAGCCGACTAGCGGGGGATGAGACCCAGTACTTC CASSRLAGDETQYF
TRBJ2-1 NA TRBV4-1 TRBD1 TGCGCCAGCAGCCTACCATCGGGACAGGGGAGGAATGAGCAGTTCTTC CASSLPSGQGRNEQFF
TRBJ1-2 NA TRBV27 NA TGTGCCAGCAGTTTAGGTACAGGCTTAAACGGATATGGCTACACCTTC CASSLGTGLNGYGYTF
TRBJ1-5 NA TRBV11-2 TRBD1 TGTGCCAGCAGCACTACAGGGGGAAATCAGCCCCAGCATTTT CASSTTGGNQPQHF
TRBJ2-1 once TRBV7-3 NA TGTGCCAGCAGCTCGACTAGTTCAATGGAGCAGTTCTTC CASSSTSSMEQFF
TRBJ1-2 NA TRBV4-3 NA TGCGCCAGCAGCCAAGGGGACTCCCGAATACCAAACTATGGCTACACCTTC CASSQGDSRIPNYGYTF
TRBJ1-2 NA TRBV29-1 TRBD1 TGCAGCGTTTGGGAGACAGGGGGCCGGATTGGGTTC CSVWETGGRIGF
TRBJ2-3 few TRBV18 NA TGTGCCAGCTCGAAAGACACCACAGATACGCAGTATTTT CASSKDTTDTQYF
TRBJ1-4 NA TRBV28 TRBD1 TGTGCCAGCAGTACGAGGGGACAGCTTAATGAAAAACTGTTTTTT CASSTRGQLNEKLFF
TRBJ1-4 NA TRBV6-5 NA TGTGCCAGCAGTTTCCGGGGGGAAAAACTGTTTTTT CASSFRGEKLFF
TRBJ2-5 few TRBV14 TRBD2 TGTGCCAGCAGCCAAGAGGGAGGGCTACCGCAAGAGACCCAGTACTTC CASSQEGGLPQETQYF
TRBJ1-1 NA TRBV30 NA TGTGCCTGGAGTGTAGGGGATATGAACACTGAAGCTTTCTTT CAWSVGDMNTEAFF
TRBJ2-1 once TRBV27 TRBD2 TGTGCCAGCAGAACGATAGCGGGGGGGCTAAATGAGCAGTTCTTC CASRTIAGGLNEQFF
TRBJ2-5 few TRBV5-6 TRBD2 TGTGCCAGCGGACTAGCGGGGCCCCTACAAGAGACCCAGTACTTC CASGLAGPLQETQYF
TRBJ2-1 NA TRBV10-2 TRBD2 TGCGCCAGCAGTGAGTCGGGAGTTCGCGGGGGGGCCACAGATGAGCAGTTCTTC CASSESGVRGGATDEQFF
TRBJ2-2 NA TRBV18 TRBD1 TGTGCCAGCTCACCACGACAGGGCGACACCGGGGAGCTGTTTTTT CASSPRQGDTGELFF
TRBJ2-2 NA TRBV19 NA TGTGCCAGTAGTAGGGAAGCAGGGGTCACCGGGGAGCTGTTTTTT CASSREAGVTGELFF
TRBJ2-7 NA TRBV18 NA TGTGCCAGCTCACCAACCGGGGTTGGGTCCGAGCAGTACTTC CASSPTGVGSEQYF
TRBJ2-1 NA TRBV6-4 TRBD2 TGTGCCAGCAGTGACTCGGGAGGGAACAAGGTCTTC CASSDSGGNKVF
TRBJ2-5 NA TRBV9 TRBD2 TGTGCCAGCAGCGTAGGGGCTAGCGGGGGGCCAGGAGAGACCCAGTACTTC CASSVGASGGPGETQYF
TRBJ2-2 NA TRBV5-5 NA TGTGCCAGCAGCTTGGGTGGGAGTGGGGAGCTGTTTTTT CASSLGGSGELFF
TRBJ2-1 NA TRBV7-9 NA TGTTCCAGCAGCTATTACAGCCACAATGAGCAGTTCTTC CSSSYYSHNEQFF
TRBJ2-7 NA TRBV9 NA TGTGCCAGCAGCGTAGGGGGATCGGGGAGACCGCCCTACGAGCAGTACTTC CASSVGGSGRPPYEQYF
TRBJ2-5 NA TRBV28 TRBD1 TGTGCCAGCAGCCTCAGGGGGCTTGAGACCCAGTACTTC CASSLRGLETQYF
TRBJ1-2 once TRBV30 NA TGTGCCTGGAGTGTAGGCAGGGTTGACTATGGCTACACCTTC CAWSVGRVDYGYTF
TRBJ1-2 NA TRBV5-1 NA TGCGCCAGCAGCGCCGGGGGGACCACGGGGTATGGCTACACCTTC CASSAGGTTGYGYTF
TRBJ2-7 NA TRBV27 NA TGTGCCAGCAGTCCGATTGGACATTCCTACGAGCAGTACTTC CASSPIGHSYEQYF
TRBJ1-5 NA TRBV28 TRBD1 TGTGCCAGCAGTTTAGTGGACAGGGCCCCCAATCAGCCCCAGCATTTT CASSLVDRAPNQPQHF
TRBJ1-4 NA TRBV18 TRBD1 TGTGCCAGCTCACCTTCCGCCGGGACAGTAAATGAAAAACTGTTTTTT CASSPSAGTVNEKLFF
TRBJ1-2 NA TRBV7-2 TRBD1 TGTGCCAGCAGCTTAGGGACAGGCTATGGCTACACCTTC CASSLGTGYGYTF
TRBJ2-5 NA TRBV5-4 TRBD1 TGTGCCAGCAGCTTTGAGGGACAGGGAAAAGAGACCCAGTACTTC CASSFEGQGKETQYF
TRBJ2-5 NA TRBV7-9 NA TGTGCCAGCAGCTTATATCTGGTCCCCCGTGCCGGCCAAGAGACCCAGTACTTC CASSLYLVPRAGQETQYF
TRBJ2-7 NA TRBV30 NA TGTGCCTGGAGTGTAGGAGGGAGTGTCTACGAGCAGTACTTC CAWSVGGSVYEQYF
TRBJ2-7 many TRBV7-8 NA TGTGCCAGCAGCTTAGCGGGAGGCTCCTCCTACGAGCAGTACTTC CASSLAGGSSYEQYF
TRBJ2-2 NA TRBV19 TRBD1 TGTGCCAGTAGTCTGGGACAGTTTGGGTCCGGGGAGCTGTTTTTT CASSLGQFGSGELFF
TRBJ1-1 medium-sized TRBV29-1 NA TGCAGCGAGATCAGAGCGACTGAAGCTTTCTTT CSEIRATEAFF
TRBJ1-1 few TRBV4-1 TRBD1 TGCGCCAGCAGCCAAGAGGGACAGAAGGCGGGTCGAGCTTTCTTT CASSQEGQKAGRAFF
TRBJ2-7 NA TRBV5-6 TRBD1 TGTGCCAACAGGCAGACAGGGGGCACGGGCGAGCAGTACTTC CANRQTGGTGEQYF
TRBJ1-1 NA TRBV4-3 NA TGCGCCAGCAGCCAAGTACGGCCAGGGTCGGTACGGAACACTGAAGCTTTCTTT CASSQVRPGSVRNTEAFF
TRBJ1-1 few TRBV6-5 NA TGTGCCAGCAGTAAGGACCGGGGGACTGAAGCTTTCTTT CASSKDRGTEAFF
TRBJ1-5 few TRBV6-6 TRBD1 TGTGCCAGCAGCCAAGACAGGGATCGCAATCAGCCCCAGCATTTT CASSQDRDRNQPQHF
TRBJ2-7 NA TRBV28 TRBD2 TGTGCCAGCAGTTTCCCTAGCGGGAACTCTCGCGAGCAGTACTTC CASSFPSGNSREQYF